This T cell receptor (beta chain) derives from a study of PD-1 blockade in mismatch repair-deficient tumors. Study details: Enrolled about 2012-2016, patients had progressing, pretreated mismatch repair-deficient cancers of around 12 types.

This CDR3 has 15 residues. Trimming removed 5 bases from V and 1 base from J; junction bases left unmatched: 7. Germline CDR1 reads MDHEN; CDR2 reads SYDVKM. Notes on this clone: What it binds is not known.

PCR or immunohistochemistry showed mismatch repair deficiency in every enrolled patient. Broader study findings: Tumor-resident clones, often undetectable pretreatment in blood, expanded then contracted after pembrolizumab.

Measured with immunoSEQ multiplex PCR; TCRdb has only the in-frame clones, and not every one. The data contain about 79,000 clones, 65% to 85% of them seen just once; the ten biggest clones take up approximately 5.5%. The chain is built from TRBV28 and TRBJ2-5, with 7 bases lining up with TRBD2. The sequence was obtained from an adult with mismatch repair-deficient cancer. The specimen was peripheral blood, collected 44 weeks after starting pembrolizumab. The CDR3 reads CASSGGGRTQETQYF. The CDR3 DNA sequence: TGTGCCAGCAGTGGGGGAGGGCGTACCCAAGAGACCCAGTACTTC.